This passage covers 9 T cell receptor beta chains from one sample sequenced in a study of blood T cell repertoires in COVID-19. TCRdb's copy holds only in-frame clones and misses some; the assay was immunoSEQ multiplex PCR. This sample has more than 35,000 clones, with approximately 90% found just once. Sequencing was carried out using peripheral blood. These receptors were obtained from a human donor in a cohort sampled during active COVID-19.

This CDR3 reads CASKDRQNTEAFF. The CDR3 coding sequence is TGTGCCAGCAAAGACAGGCAGAACACTGAAGCTTTCTTT. This chain connects TRBV7-2 to TRBJ1-1, with D perhaps matching TRBD1 (6 bases). This CDR3 comprises 13 residues. Between the trimmed V and J ends, which lost 7 bases and 1 base, there was a span of 10 bases. Germline V gene sequence: CDR1 SGHTA, CDR2 FQGNSA.

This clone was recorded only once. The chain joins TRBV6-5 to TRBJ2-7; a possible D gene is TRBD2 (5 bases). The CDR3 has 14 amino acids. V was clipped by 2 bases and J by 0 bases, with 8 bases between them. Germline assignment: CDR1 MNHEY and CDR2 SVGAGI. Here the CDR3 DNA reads TGTGCCAGCAGTTACCAGCGGAGCTCCTACGAGCAGTACTTC. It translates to CASSYQRSSYEQYF.

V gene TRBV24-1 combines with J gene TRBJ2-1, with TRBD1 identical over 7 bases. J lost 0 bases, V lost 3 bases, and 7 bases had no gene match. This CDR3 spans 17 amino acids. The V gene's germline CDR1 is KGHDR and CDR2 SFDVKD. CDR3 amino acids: CATSDTSGTDSYNEQFF. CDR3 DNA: TGTGCCACCAGTGATACGTCCGGGACAGACTCCTACAATGAGCAGTTCTTC.

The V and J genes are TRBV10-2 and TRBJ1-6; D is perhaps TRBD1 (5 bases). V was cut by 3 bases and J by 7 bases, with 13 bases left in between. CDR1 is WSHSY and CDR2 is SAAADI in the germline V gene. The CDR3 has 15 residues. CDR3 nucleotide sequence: TGCGCCAGCAGTGACAGGGCCGGGGGGAATTCACCCCTCCACTTT. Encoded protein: CASSDRAGGNSPLHF.

The CDR3 is CASSEQGSRTEAFF. The DNA for the CDR3 is TGTGCCAGCAGTGAACAGGGGTCCCGCACTGAAGCTTTCTTT. This chain links TRBV6-1 with TRBJ1-1; D perhaps matches TRBD1 (6 bases). The CDR3 is made up of 14 amino acids. V was pared by 2 bases and J by 4 bases, with 11 bases between. Germline V gene data show CDR1 as MNHNS and CDR2 as SASEGT.

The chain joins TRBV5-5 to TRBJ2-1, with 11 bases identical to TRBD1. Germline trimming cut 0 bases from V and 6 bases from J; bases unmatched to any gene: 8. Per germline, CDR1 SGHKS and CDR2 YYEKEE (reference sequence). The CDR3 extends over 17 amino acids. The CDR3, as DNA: TGTGCCAGCAGCTTGGCCCCGGGGACAGGGGGTTTCAATGAGCAGTTCTTC. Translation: CASSLAPGTGGFNEQFF.

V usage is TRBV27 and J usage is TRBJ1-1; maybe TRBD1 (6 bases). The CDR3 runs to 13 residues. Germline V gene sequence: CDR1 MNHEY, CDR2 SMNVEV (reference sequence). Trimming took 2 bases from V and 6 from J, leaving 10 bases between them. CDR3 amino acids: CASSLGQGSEAFF. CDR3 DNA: TGTGCCAGCAGTTTAGGGCAGGGGTCTGAAGCTTTCTTT.

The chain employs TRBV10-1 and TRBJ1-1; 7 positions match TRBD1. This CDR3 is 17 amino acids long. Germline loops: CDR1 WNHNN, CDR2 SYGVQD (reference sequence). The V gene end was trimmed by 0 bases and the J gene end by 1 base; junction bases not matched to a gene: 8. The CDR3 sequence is CASSESRRGPRNTEAFF. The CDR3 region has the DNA TGCGCCAGCAGTGAGTCTCGTAGGGGGCCAAGGAACACTGAAGCTTTCTTT.

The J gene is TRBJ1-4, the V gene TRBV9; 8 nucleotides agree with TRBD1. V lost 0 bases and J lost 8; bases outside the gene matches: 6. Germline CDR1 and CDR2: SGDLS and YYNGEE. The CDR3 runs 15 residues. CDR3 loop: CASSVVQGVGEKLFF. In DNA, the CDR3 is TGTGCCAGCAGCGTAGTACAGGGGGTTGGCGAAAAACTGTTTTTT.